This TCR beta chain was captured by sequencing in a study of OX40 agonist ivuxolimab in advanced cancers. Produced via immunoSEQ multiplex PCR; TCRdb's table is partial and in-frame only. The table shows tens of thousands of clones, with roughly 90% occurring only once. The germline CDR1 and CDR2 sequences are MNHEY and SMNVEV (reference sequence). Trimming removed 8 bases from V and 5 bases from J, with 19 bases in between. This CDR3 is built from 15 residues. Study-level points and caveats: Expanded peripheral T-cell antigen specificity went undetermined. At 0.1 to 3.0 mg/kg, CD4+ and CD8+ blood T cells expanded clonally by week 6.

This clone was counted ten times or more. What it binds is not known. The chain is built from TRBV27 and TRBJ2-1, with a tentative D call TRBD2 (5 bases). This specimen consisted of CD4+ or CD8+ T cells sorted from blood, obtained in a trial of the OX40 agonist ivuxolimab. This sequence was found in an adult with an advanced solid tumor such as melanoma, head and neck, liver or kidney cancer. The CDR3 region has the DNA TGTGCCAGCCGGTCATCTGAGGGAGCGAACAATGAGCAGTTCTTC. Residues: CASRSSEGANNEQFF.